The rows below give T cell receptor beta chains drawn from one sample of a study of control samples from healthy donors and cancer patients. Repertoires were generated with immunoSEQ multiplex PCR, while TCRdb's copy carries only in-frame clones and drops some. Of fewer than 200,000 clones listed, roughly 91% are singletons. Sequencing used blood. The receptors originated from a man aged 18 to 35 in good health. CDR3s include the opening cysteine and the closing phenylalanine or tryptophan. D genes are given only for firm matches. The listing skips clone size in some rows; elsewhere it reads once, few, many or a size class.

clone_size,v_call,d_call,j_call,cdr3_nt,cdr3_aa
NA,TRBV11-2,NA,TRBJ2-5,TGTGCCAGCAGCTTAGGGGGTAGATTTCAAGAGACCCAGTACTTC,CASSLGGRFQETQYF
NA,TRBV15,TRBD2,TRBJ2-3,TGTGCCACCAGCAGTGGTCGGGGGGGCGGCACAGATACGCAGTATTTT,CATSSGRGGGTDTQYF
NA,TRBV3-1/TRBV3-2,TRBD2,TRBJ2-3,TGTGCCAGCAGCCCTTGGGGTGGCGGGGGGACAGATACGCAGTATTTT,CASSPWGGGGTDTQYF
NA,TRBV3-1/TRBV3-2,NA,TRBJ1-4,TGTGCCAGCAGCCAAGATCGGGCAGAGTATAATGAAAAACTGTTTTTT,CASSQDRAEYNEKLFF
NA,TRBV9,TRBD2,TRBJ2-1,TGTGCCAGCAGCGTAGGGACTAGCGGACGGACGTTCTTC,CASSVGTSGRTFF
NA,TRBV18,NA,TRBJ1-1,TGTGCCAGCTCACCACCGATGAAGGGGAACACTGAAGCTTTCTTT,CASSPPMKGNTEAFF
many,TRBV13,NA,TRBJ2-2,TGTGCCAGCAGCCCCAGGACGTTCACCGGGGAGCTGTTTTTT,CASSPRTFTGELFF
NA,TRBV11-2,NA,TRBJ1-4,TGTGCCAGCAGCTTAATCGGGGGCGGAGGGGAAAAACTGTTTTTT,CASSLIGGGGEKLFF
NA,TRBV5-1,NA,TRBJ2-1,TGCGCCAGCAGCCTAAGCCTGTTACCCTACAATGAGCAGTTCTTC,CASSLSLLPYNEQFF
NA,TRBV28,TRBD1,TRBJ1-6,TGTGCCAGCAGGAGGGACAGGGGTTATTCACCCCTCCACTTT,CASRRDRGYSPLHF
once,TRBV7-6,TRBD2,TRBJ2-1,TGTGCCAGCAGCTTAGTGGCTAGCGGGGGGAATGAGCAGTTCTTC,CASSLVASGGNEQFF
once,TRBV19,NA,TRBJ2-3,TGTGCCAGTAGTATGGACTCCCCTTTCACAGATACGCAGTATTTT,CASSMDSPFTDTQYF
NA,TRBV3-1/TRBV3-2,NA,TRBJ1-2,TGTGCCAGCAGCCAAACAGAGAACTATGGCTACACCTTC,CASSQTENYGYTF
once,TRBV19,NA,TRBJ2-6,TGTGCCAGTAGTATAGACAGGGGGGGAGCTGGGGCCAACGTCCTGACTTTC,CASSIDRGGAGANVLTF
NA,TRBV15,TRBD1,TRBJ2-1,TGTGCCACCAGCAGAGATGGACAGGGTACTAATGAGCAGTTCTTC,CATSRDGQGTNEQFF
NA,TRBV5-5,TRBD1,TRBJ1-5,TGTGCCAGCAGCTTAGGACAGGGGTTAGGTCAGCCCCAGCATTTT,CASSLGQGLGQPQHF
NA,TRBV29-1,TRBD1,TRBJ2-2,TGCAGCGTCGAGGGGGCGTACACCGGGGAGCTGTTTTTT,CSVEGAYTGELFF
NA,TRBV9,NA,TRBJ1-3,TGTGCCAGCAGCGTAGAAGAGCTTTCTGGAAACACCATATATTTT,CASSVEELSGNTIYF
NA,TRBV18,NA,TRBJ1-6,TGTGCCAGCTCACCACCGAAGGGCTCTAATTCACCCCTCCACTTT,CASSPPKGSNSPLHF
NA,TRBV30,TRBD2,TRBJ2-3,TGTGCCTGGAGTGCTAGCGGGGTAACAGATACGCAGTATTTT,CAWSASGVTDTQYF
NA,TRBV11-2,NA,TRBJ1-1,TGTGCCAGCAGCATCCAGCCAATGAGGGGCGTTCGGGACACTGAAGCTTTCTTT,CASSIQPMRGVRDTEAFF
once,TRBV5-1,NA,TRBJ1-6,TGCGCCAGCAGCTTGTTGCCCGCCTGGTCCGATAATTCACCCCTCCACTTT,CASSLLPAWSDNSPLHF
NA,TRBV7-2,NA,TRBJ1-2,TGTGCCAGCAGCCTTATGACAGTTAACTATGGCTACACCTTC,CASSLMTVNYGYTF